These T cell receptor beta chains were read from a single sample in a study of CD8 T cells in Susac syndrome. From the immunoSEQ multiplex PCR reads, TCRdb called clonotypes with MiXCR, one entry per CDR3 protein. The sample lists 150,000 to 200,000 distinct CDR3 sequences; around 93% were seen once. Sequencing input: CD4+ T cells from PBMCs. Receptors were obtained from a human donor in good health. Each CDR3 is given with its conserved first and last residue. D genes are given only for firm matches. Only part of the rows carry a size: once, few, many, or a class if the clone is expanded.

D gene	V gene	clone size	J gene	CDR3 DNA	CDR3 protein
.	TRBV5-1	.	TRBJ2-3	TGCGCCAGCAGCGGGGGGAGAGGCACAGATACGCAGTATTTT	CASSGGRGTDTQYF
TRBD1	TRBV7-8	.	TRBJ1-5	TGTGCCAGCAGGTTGACAGGGGGAATTCAGCCCCAGCATTTT	CASRLTGGIQPQHF
TRBD2	TRBV28	.	TRBJ2-3	TGTGCCAGCAGTCCCCGTCGGAGCGGGGGAGATACGCAGTATTTT	CASSPRRSGGDTQYF
TRBD1	TRBV2	once	TRBJ2-3	TGTGCCAGCAGTACCGGGACAGTGATCACAGATACGCAGTATTTT	CASSTGTVITDTQYF
.	TRBV12-3/TRBV12-4	.	TRBJ2-5	TGTGCCAGCAGTTTTAGCCGGGGGCGAGAGACCCAGTACTTC	CASSFSRGRETQYF
TRBD1	TRBV20-1	.	TRBJ1-6	TGCAGTGCTAGGGTGGGACAGAACAATTCACCCCTCCACTTT	CSARVGQNNSPLHF
.	TRBV20-1	once	TRBJ2-5	TGCAGTGCTAGTACGGAAGAGACCCAGTACTTC	CSASTEETQYF
.	TRBV2	.	TRBJ1-1	TGTGCCAGCATCGAGGGGAGGGGTGGTGGGACTGAAGCTTTCTTT	CASIEGRGGGTEAFF
.	TRBV20-1	.	TRBJ1-2	TGCAGTGCTAGAGTTACCCAGGTTAACTATGGCTACACCTTC	CSARVTQVNYGYTF
.	TRBV7-9	.	TRBJ2-1	TGTGCCAGCAGCCCCTGGGTGGGGAGCAATGAGCAGTTCTTC	CASSPWVGSNEQFF
.	TRBV28	.	TRBJ1-5	TGTGCCAGCAGTTCCCTGGGGCAGCCCCAGCATTTT	CASSSLGQPQHF
.	TRBV20-1	.	TRBJ1-5	TGCAGTGCTGGAGAGAGCACAGGGATTCAGCCCCAGCATTTT	CSAGESTGIQPQHF
TRBD1	TRBV6-1	.	TRBJ1-2	TGTGCCAGCACCAACCGGGACAGGGGCCAACGGGGATATGGCTACACCTTC	CASTNRDRGQRGYGYTF
.	TRBV3-1	few	TRBJ2-2	TGTGCCAGCAGCCGTAGCACCGGGGAGCTGTTTTTT	CASSRSTGELFF
TRBD1	TRBV2	.	TRBJ1-2	TGTGCCGTCGATAGGACAGGAGAGAGCTATGGCTACACCTTC	CAVDRTGESYGYTF
.	TRBV6-6	.	TRBJ1-5	TGTGCCAGCAGTTCGCCCACAGGGCCGACTAATCAGCCCCAGCATTTT	CASSSPTGPTNQPQHF
.	TRBV2	.	TRBJ2-2	TGTGCCAGCATGTTGAGGACTGCGAACACCGGGGAGCTGTTTTTT	CASMLRTANTGELFF
.	TRBV20-1	once	TRBJ1-5	TGCAGTGCTAGGGGGATAGGCCTTAGCAATCAGCCCCAGCATTTT	CSARGIGLSNQPQHF
TRBD2	TRBV3-1	.	TRBJ2-5	TGTGCCAGCACCCATGGTGCGGGGGGACCAAAAGAGACCCAGTACTTC	CASTHGAGGPKETQYF
.	TRBV7-3	.	TRBJ1-1	TGTGCCAGCAGCTTCGACCCGGGCACTGAAGCTTTCTTT	CASSFDPGTEAFF
.	TRBV12-3/TRBV12-4	.	TRBJ1-6	TGTGCCAGCAGGACCAGGGTGGGCAGTTCACCCCTCCACTTT	CASRTRVGSSPLHF
TRBD1	TRBV7-2	.	TRBJ1-4	TGTGCCAGCAGCTTTCAGGACAGGGCTAGAAAACTGTTTTTT	CASSFQDRARKLFF
.	TRBV20-1	.	TRBJ1-2	TGCAGTGCTAGGGAGTGGTCCTATGGCTACACCTTC	CSAREWSYGYTF
.	TRBV2	.	TRBJ1-2	TGTGCCAGCGGACGGAAGAGGGGCTATGGCTACACCTTC	CASGRKRGYGYTF
.	TRBV27	once	TRBJ2-6	TGTGCCAGCAGTCTCATTGATGGGGCCAACGTCCTGACTTTC	CASSLIDGANVLTF
.	TRBV12-3/TRBV12-4	.	TRBJ1-2	TGTGCCAGCAGTTCCACGAAGGGACACAACTATGGCTACACCTTC	CASSSTKGHNYGYTF
.	TRBV7-9	once	TRBJ1-2	TGTGCCAGCAGCCCCTACAGCGGCAGCGACTATGGCTACACCTTC	CASSPYSGSDYGYTF
TRBD1	TRBV12-3/TRBV12-4	.	TRBJ1-6	TGTGCCAGCAGTCTCTGGACAGGGGGCGTAGATAGTTCACCCCTCCACTTT	CASSLWTGGVDSSPLHF
.	TRBV19	.	TRBJ1-5	TGTGCCAGTATGCTGGGAACTATGGGTCAGCCCCAGCATTTT	CASMLGTMGQPQHF
.	TRBV5-1	.	TRBJ2-1	TGCGCCAGCAGCTTGGCCCGGGGCGGCTCCTACAATGAGCAGTTCTTC	CASSLARGGSYNEQFF
.	TRBV28	.	TRBJ1-3	TGTGCCAGCAGAAGTGGGGGGCTGCAGGGAAACACCATATATTTT	CASRSGGLQGNTIYF
TRBD1	TRBV29-1	.	TRBJ1-5	TGCAGCGTTGGACAGGGCCGTAATCAGCCCCAGCATTTT	CSVGQGRNQPQHF
.	TRBV6-2/TRBV6-3	.	TRBJ1-1	TGTGCCAGCAAGTCATTCATCCGGGGTAACCCTGAAGCTTTCTTT	CASKSFIRGNPEAFF
TRBD1	TRBV7-9	.	TRBJ2-2	TGTGCCAGCAGCTCCACAGGGGTGAACACCGGGGAGCTGTTTTTT	CASSSTGVNTGELFF
TRBD2	TRBV6-5	.	TRBJ2-3	TGTGCCAGCAGTTACTCCGGGACTAGCGGGGGGGCCGGAGATACGCAGTATTTT	CASSYSGTSGGAGDTQYF
TRBD1	TRBV27	.	TRBJ2-3	TGTGCCAGCAGCCCGGGACAGGGGTTCGCAGATACGCAGTATTTT	CASSPGQGFADTQYF
.	TRBV12-3/TRBV12-4	.	TRBJ2-5	TGTGCCAGCAGCACGGGACACCAAGAGACCCAGTACTTC	CASSTGHQETQYF
TRBD1	TRBV19	once	TRBJ1-6	TGTGCCAGTAGGACAGGGGGCATCAATTCACCCCTCCACTTT	CASRTGGINSPLHF
.	TRBV29-1	.	TRBJ1-1	TGCAGCGTTACAGCGAACACTGAAGCTTTCTTT	CSVTANTEAFF
.	TRBV12-3/TRBV12-4	.	TRBJ1-6	TGTGCCAGCAGTAGGACATCGACAGGTTCACCCCTCCACTTT	CASSRTSTGSPLHF
.	TRBV2	.	TRBJ2-7	TGTGCCAGCCAGCCCCCCAACTACGAGCAGTACTTC	CASQPPNYEQYF
TRBD2	TRBV12-3/TRBV12-4	once	TRBJ2-1	TGTGCCAGCAGTTTCGGCGGGGGGCCTAACAATGAGCAGTTCTTC	CASSFGGGPNNEQFF
.	TRBV25-1	.	TRBJ1-6	TGTGCCAGCAGTCCCGTTCTGTCCTCACCCCTCCACTTT	CASSPVLSSPLHF
.	TRBV4-1	.	TRBJ1-1	TGCGCCAGCAGCCAAGATGGGCCACGAAAGGCTTTCTTT	CASSQDGPRKAFF
.	TRBV6-1	once	TRBJ2-1	TGTGCCAGCAGTAAAGGACTTGGGGAGCATGAGCAGTTCTTC	CASSKGLGEHEQFF
TRBD1	TRBV19	.	TRBJ2-7	TGTGCCAGTAGTAGAGGGACAGAAAACTACGAGCAGTACTTC	CASSRGTENYEQYF
TRBD2	TRBV7-9	.	TRBJ2-1	TGTGCCAGCGGAGGTGGGGGGGGTGAGCAGTTCTTC	CASGGGGGEQFF
.	TRBV5-1	.	TRBJ2-7	TGCGCCAGCAGCTTGGGGTGGGGGTCCTACGAGCAGTACTTC	CASSLGWGSYEQYF
.	TRBV6-5	.	TRBJ1-2	TGTGCCAGCAGTTACTTGGGGTTGCGTGGCTACACCTTC	CASSYLGLRGYTF
.	TRBV5-1	.	TRBJ2-2	TGCGCCAGCAGCGCGACGTCGAACACCGGGGAGCTGTTTTTT	CASSATSNTGELFF
TRBD2	TRBV4-3	.	TRBJ2-1	TGCGCCAGCAGCCGCCGGCTAGCGGGGGGGCGGCATGAGCAGTTCTTC	CASSRRLAGGRHEQFF
TRBD1	TRBV7-3	.	TRBJ1-1	TGTGCCAGCAGCTTAAAAGGGGGCGTCGCTGAAGCTTTCTTT	CASSLKGGVAEAFF
.	TRBV6-5	.	TRBJ2-2	TGTGCCAGCAGTTCCTCGGGACTCATATCCACCGGGGAGCTGTTTTTT	CASSSSGLISTGELFF
.	TRBV30	.	TRBJ2-1	TGTGCCTCGCGGGAAGTCATCCATGAGCAGTTCTTC	CASREVIHEQFF